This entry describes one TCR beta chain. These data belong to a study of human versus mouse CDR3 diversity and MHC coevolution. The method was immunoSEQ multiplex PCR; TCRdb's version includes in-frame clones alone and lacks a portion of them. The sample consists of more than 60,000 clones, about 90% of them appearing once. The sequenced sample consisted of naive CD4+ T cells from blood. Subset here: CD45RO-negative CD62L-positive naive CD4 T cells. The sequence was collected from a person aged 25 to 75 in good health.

The CDR3 sequence is CAISDGARVNTEAFF. The CDR3 DNA reads TGTGCCATCAGTGACGGAGCTCGGGTGAACACTGAAGCTTTCTTT. The chain combines TRBV10-3 with TRBJ1-1; D is undetermined. V gave up 3 bases and J gave up 0 bases, with 11 bases separating them. Looked up from germline, CDR1 is ENHRY and CDR2 is SYGVKD. The CDR3 sequence is 15 residues long.